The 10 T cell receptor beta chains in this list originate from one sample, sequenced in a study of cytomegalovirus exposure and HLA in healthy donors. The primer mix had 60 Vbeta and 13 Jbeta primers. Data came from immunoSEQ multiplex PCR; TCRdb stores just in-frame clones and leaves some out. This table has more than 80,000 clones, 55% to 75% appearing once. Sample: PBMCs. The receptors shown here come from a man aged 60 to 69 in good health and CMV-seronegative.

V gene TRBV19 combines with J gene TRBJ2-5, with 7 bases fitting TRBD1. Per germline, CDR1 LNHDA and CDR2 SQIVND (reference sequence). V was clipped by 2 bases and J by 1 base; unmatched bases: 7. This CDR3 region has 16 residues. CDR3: CASSIKGQFSQETQYF. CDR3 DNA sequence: TGTGCCAGTAGTATAAAGGGACAGTTTTCCCAAGAGACCCAGTACTTC.

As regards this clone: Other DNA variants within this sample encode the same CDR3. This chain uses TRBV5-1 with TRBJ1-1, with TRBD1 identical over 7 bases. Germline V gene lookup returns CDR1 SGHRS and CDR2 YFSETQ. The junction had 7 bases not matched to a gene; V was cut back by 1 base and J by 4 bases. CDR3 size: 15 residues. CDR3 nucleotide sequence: TGCGCCAGCAGCTTGTCCCCGACAGGGCTCACTGAAGCTTTCTTT. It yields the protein CASSLSPTGLTEAFF.

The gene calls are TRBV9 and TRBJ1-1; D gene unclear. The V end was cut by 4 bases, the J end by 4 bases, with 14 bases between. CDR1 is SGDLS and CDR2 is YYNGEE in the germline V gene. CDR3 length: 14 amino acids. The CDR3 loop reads CASSSREVSTEAFF. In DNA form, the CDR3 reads TGTGCCAGCAGCTCCCGAGAGGTATCCACTGAAGCTTTCTTT.

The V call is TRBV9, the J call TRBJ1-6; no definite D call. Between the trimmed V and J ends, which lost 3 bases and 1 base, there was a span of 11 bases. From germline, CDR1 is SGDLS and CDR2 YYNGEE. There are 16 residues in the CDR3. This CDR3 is CASSERVSSYNSPLHF. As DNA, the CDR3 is TGTGCCAGCAGCGAGAGGGTTAGTTCCTATAATTCACCCCTCCACTTT.

CDR3 protein: CASSSSGPSTDTQYF. DNA for the CDR3: TGTGCCAGCAGCTCATCCGGTCCTAGCACAGATACGCAGTATTTT. The gene calls are TRBV9 and TRBJ2-3, with unresolved D. Germline values: CDR1 SGDLS, CDR2 YYNGEE. The CDR3 totals 15 residues. V shed 4 bases and J shed 0 bases, with 12 bases lying between them.

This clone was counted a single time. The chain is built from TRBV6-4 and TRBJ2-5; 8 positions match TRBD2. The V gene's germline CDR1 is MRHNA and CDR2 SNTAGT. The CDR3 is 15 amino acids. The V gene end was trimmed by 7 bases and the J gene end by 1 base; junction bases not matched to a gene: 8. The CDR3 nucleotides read TGTGCCAGCACCGGGGGACTAGAACCCCAAGAGACCCAGTACTTC. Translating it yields CASTGGLEPQETQYF.

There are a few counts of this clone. CDR3 bases: TGCGCCAGCAGCTTGGAGGGGAGGGCTGACACCATATATTTT. Translating it yields CASSLEGRADTIYF. The chain joins TRBV5-1 to TRBJ1-3, with TRBD1 as a possible D gene (5 bases). The germline CDR1 and CDR2 sequences are SGHRS and YFSETQ. The V gene lost 0 bases and the J gene lost 8 bases, with 12 bases spanning the gap. The CDR3 runs to 14 residues.

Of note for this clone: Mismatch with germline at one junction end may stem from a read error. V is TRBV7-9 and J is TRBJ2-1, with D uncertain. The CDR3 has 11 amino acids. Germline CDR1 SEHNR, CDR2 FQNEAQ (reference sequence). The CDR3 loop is CSSSLVSEQFF. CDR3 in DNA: TGTTCCAGCAGCTTAGTGAGCGAGCAGTTCTTC.

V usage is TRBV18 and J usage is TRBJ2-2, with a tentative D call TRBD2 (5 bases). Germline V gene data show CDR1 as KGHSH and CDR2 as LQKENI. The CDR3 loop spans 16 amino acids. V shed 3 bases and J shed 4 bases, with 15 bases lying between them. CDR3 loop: CASSPITGSLTGELFF. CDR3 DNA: TGTGCCAGCTCACCGATAACGGGGTCTCTCACCGGGGAGCTGTTTTTT.

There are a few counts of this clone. CDR3 sequence reads: CASSLQNSYEQYF. CDR3 DNA: TGTGCCAGCTCATTACAGAACTCCTACGAGCAGTACTTC. The chain recombines TRBV18 with TRBJ2-7, with D unclear. Per germline, CDR1 KGHSH and CDR2 LQKENI. V was shortened by 5 bases and J by 0 bases, with 8 bases between the two germline ends. The CDR3 totals 13 residues.